This T cell receptor beta chain was captured in a study of Graves' ophthalmopathy and Graves' hyperthyroidism (dated by TCRdb to 2017 to 2018). In the study overall: Stable hyperthyroidism was defined as no progression to ophthalmopathy within 18 months of follow-up. In five or six hyperthyroidism patients, the T-cell repertoire of thyroid tissue was compared with the T-cell repertoire of blood. Following sample collection, hyperthyroidism patients were given methimazole at a starting dose of 30 mg daily, and ophthalmopathy patients were given high-dose intravenous methylprednisolone. For independent validation, a separate cohort was made up of around 19 hyperthyroidism patients plus 17 patients who later progressed from hyperthyroidism to ophthalmopathy. To explore V-J signatures that distinguish ophthalmopathy from hyperthyroidism, a discovery set of about a hundred patients was enrolled, made up of over 40 with ophthalmopathy and around 57 with stable hyperthyroidism. The study used signatures of the TCR beta repertoire to tell Graves' ophthalmopathy apart from Graves' hyperthyroidism and to predict which patients would progress to ophthalmopathy. In total, under 150 blood samples were TCR-sequenced: 40 to 45 ophthalmopathy, some 75 hyperthyroidism and roughly 17 hyperthyroidism-to-ophthalmopathy patients.

The hyperthyroidism patients were 18 to 65 years old and newly diagnosed, with a disease duration of less than 2 months. Patients with other autoimmune diseases, uncontrolled infections, pregnancy or lactation were excluded from the study. Diagnosis was based on clinical symptoms, serum thyroxine, TRAb, thyroid ultrasound and orbital computed tomography. Total RNA was extracted using Trizol reagent, and RNA quality was checked on an Agilent 2100 Bioanalyzer. In this sample, this clonotype turned up many times. Its antigen remains unidentified. Base qualities are not provided; no much larger clone lies one nucleotide away. Summary of the overall study and its limitations: The 13-signature model separated ophthalmopathy from stable hyperthyroidism with roughly 89% sensitivity and roughly 84% specificity in cross-validation, and 80%/75% in the test set. Most expanded thyroid clonotypes with a frequency above 0.001 also appeared in blood, which suggests that blood repertoires may reflect the immune response in the thyroid. In validation, the model predicted ophthalmopathy progression with about 71% sensitivity and 72% to 80% specificity; roughly eleven predicted patients were CT-confirmed with GO in a median of approximately 6.5 months. Sample size was not predetermined statistically, and investigators were not blinded to group allocation.

From its cysteine to its phenylalanine, the CDR3 spans 14 amino acids. Only the CDR3 region is kept as DNA, spanning 42 bases read in frame from base 1. In the germline V gene, CDR1 corresponds to SGHTA and CDR2 to FQGTGA. Germline trimming: 5 bases from V, 5 bases from J; junction bases outside gene matches: 5. For repertoire sequencing, the TCR beta CDR3 regions were amplified from RNA transcripts. A first-round RT-PCR used HTBI primers with the Qiagen OneStep RT-PCR kit, followed by a second-round multiplex PCR, size selection and purification. Libraries were sequenced on an Illumina HiSeq2000 using paired-end 100 bp reads. As for how the authors treated the data: SOAPnuke was used to process the reads, removing any read that contained adapters or uncalled bases, had a mean Phred below 15, or lacked an exact match to the constant primer or identifier. COPE v1.2.5 was used to merge high-quality paired reads. Each unique nucleotide sequence was defined as a clonotype, and clonotypes were aligned to IMGT TRB V, D and J references with MiTCR v1.1. The analysis was limited to V-J combinations with a frequency above 0.0001, which together covered more than 98% of repertoires. For each V-J combination, a TCR clonal expansion and chaos score was defined as F50 clonal expansion divided by the chaos observed in the TCRdist matrix. Welch's t-statistics and random forest were used to reduce the features to about a dozen V-J combinations, which were then used as input to a naive Bayes classifier. The similarity between thyroid and blood repertoires was quantified using the Morisita-Horn index. TCRdb reprocessing: public reads trimmed at Q25 with fastp, clones called with MiXCR, in-frame beta chains kept. All rows with the same CDR3 protein become a single entry with the most common DNA and genes. None of the V and J calls come from the authors' own analysis; TCRdb made them. The sample records around 1.1 million distinct CDR3 sequences, less than 45% of which are singletons. The ten most abundant clones make up around 10% of the sample.

The V and J genes are TRBV7-3 and TRBJ2-7; 11 nucleotides in the junction match TRBD2. The sequenced sample was peripheral blood or thyroid tissue (not recorded which). This TCR came from an adult man with Graves' hyperthyroidism. The CDR3 sequence is CASSQTGLADEQYF. The DNA sequence is TGTGCCAGCAGCCAGACGGGACTAGCGGACGAGCAGTACTTC.